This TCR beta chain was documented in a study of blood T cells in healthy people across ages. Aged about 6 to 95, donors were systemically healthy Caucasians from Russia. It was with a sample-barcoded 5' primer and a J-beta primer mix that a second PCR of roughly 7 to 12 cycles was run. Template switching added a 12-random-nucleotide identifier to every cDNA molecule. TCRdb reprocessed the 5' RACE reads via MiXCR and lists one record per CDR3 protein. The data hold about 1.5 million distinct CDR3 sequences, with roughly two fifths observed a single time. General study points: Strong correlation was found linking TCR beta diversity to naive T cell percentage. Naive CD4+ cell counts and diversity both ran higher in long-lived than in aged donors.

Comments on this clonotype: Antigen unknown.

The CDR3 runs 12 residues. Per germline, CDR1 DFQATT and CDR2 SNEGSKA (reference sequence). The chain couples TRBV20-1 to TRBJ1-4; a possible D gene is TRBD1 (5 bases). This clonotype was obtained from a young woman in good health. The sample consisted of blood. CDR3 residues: CRGRETNEKLFF. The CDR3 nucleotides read TGCAGGGGGCGGGAAACTAATGAAAAACTGTTTTTT.